The 21 T cell receptor beta chains reported below all come from one sample, sequenced in a study of cytomegalovirus exposure and HLA in healthy donors. Use of 60 Vbeta and 13 Jbeta primers characterized the PCR. Libraries were prepared by immunoSEQ multiplex PCR; TCRdb keeps only in-frame clonotypes and omits some of them. The sample holds over 200,000 clones; around 85% are singletons and the top ten take roughly 1.3%. Sequencing was carried out using PBMCs. The receptors come from a human donor in good health.

The V gene is TRBV18, the J gene TRBJ2-7, with 12 bases lining up with TRBD1. V lost 6 bases and J lost 2; bases outside the gene matches: 5. The V gene's germline CDR1 is KGHSH and CDR2 LQKENI. The CDR3 contains 15 residues. The CDR3, as DNA: TGTGCCAGCTCTCTAGGGACAGGGGGCACCTACGAGCAGTACTTC. Its protein product is CASSLGTGGTYEQYF.

This rearrangement joins TRBV5-5 to TRBJ1-4; D unresolved. V was shortened by 4 bases and J by 2 bases, with 24 bases between the two germline ends. The length of the CDR3 is 19 residues. Germline V gives CDR1 SGHKS, CDR2 YYEKEE (reference sequence). The CDR3 here is CASSNSNLREVKTNEKLFF. The CDR3 DNA sequence: TGTGCCAGCAGCAATAGCAACCTAAGGGAGGTCAAGACTAATGAAAAACTGTTTTTT.

The CDR3 here is CAVGGGAVYEQYF. DNA of the CDR3: TGTGCCGTCGGTGGGGGGGCGGTCTACGAGCAGTACTTC. The V gene is TRBV2, the J gene TRBJ2-7, with a weak D call TRBD2 (7 bases). Germline V gene data show CDR1 as SNHLY and CDR2 as FYNNEI. CDR3 length: 13 amino acids. The germline V and J ends were trimmed by 11 bases and 3 bases, with 17 bases remaining between them.

The chain combines TRBV7-6 with TRBJ1-4, with TRBD1 as a possible D gene (6 bases). Germline lookup yields CDR1 SGHVS and CDR2 FNYEAQ. V gave up 2 bases and J gave up 10 bases, with 14 bases separating them. The CDR3 totals 14 residues. The CDR3 DNA reads as TGTGCCAGCAGCTTAAATGGGGGCGGAGGAAAACTGTTTTTT. It specifies CASSLNGGGGKLFF.

The chain joins TRBV27 to TRBJ2-5; a possible D gene is TRBD1 (5 bases). The J call may be incorrect, as the DNA end agrees better with TRBJ2-7. Germline V gives CDR1 MNHEY, CDR2 SMNVEV (reference sequence). The CDR3 is made up of 15 amino acids. CDR3 amino acids: CASRMRQLVSYEQYF. The DNA for the CDR3 is TGTGCCAGCAGGATGAGACAGCTGGTCTCCTACGAGCAGTACTTC.

The chain carries TRBV4-1 and TRBJ2-5; 14 bases line up with TRBD2. The DNA end is a closer match to TRBJ2-7, so the J assignment may be wrong. The V gene's germline CDR1 is MGHRA and CDR2 YSYEKL. The CDR3 length is 16 residues. CDR3 in amino acids: CASSGTSGSLPNEQYF. For the CDR3, the DNA is TGCGCCAGCAGCGGGACTAGCGGGAGTTTACCTAACGAGCAGTACTTC.

The chain uses TRBV5-5 and TRBJ2-2; 9 nucleotides align to TRBD1. From germline, CDR1 is SGHKS and CDR2 YYEKEE (reference sequence). After removal of 5 bases from V and 4 bases from J, the junction contained 3 bases not matched to a gene. The CDR3 runs 14 residues. Here the CDR3 reads CASRAGQGTGELFF. DNA for the CDR3: TGTGCCAGCAGGGCGGGACAGGGCACCGGGGAGCTGTTTTTT.

The chain carries TRBV27 and TRBJ1-4; TRBD1 aligns across 9 bases. After removal of 6 bases from V and 7 bases from J, the junction contained 9 bases not matched to a gene. The CDR3 is 15 residues long. In germline, CDR1 is MNHEY, CDR2 SMNVEV (reference sequence). The CDR3 bases are TGTGCCAGCAGGCCCGGGACAGGGTTTGCTGAAAAACTGTTTTTT. This encodes CASRPGTGFAEKLFF.

This chain connects TRBV7-9 to TRBJ2-7; 7 bases align to TRBD2. Germline CDR1 reads SEHNR; CDR2 reads FQNEAQ (reference sequence). The CDR3 sequence is 16 residues long. Trimming took 1 base from V and 3 from J; bases not matched to a gene: 9. The CDR3 nucleotides are TGTGCCAGCAGCTTAGAAGTGGCGGGAGCGAGCTACGAGCAGTACTTC. This codes for CASSLEVAGASYEQYF.

The chain carries TRBV6-1 and TRBJ2-7; TRBD1 might be the D (6 bases). This CDR3 is built from 15 residues. V lost 5 bases and J lost 0, with 14 bases in between. The germline CDR1 and CDR2 sequences are MNHNS and SASEGT. The CDR3 region has the DNA TGTGCCAGCAGTCCCCGGGACATTTACTCCTACGAGCAGTACTTC. Protein sequence: CASSPRDIYSYEQYF.

This clone appeared once. The V and J genes are TRBV7-8 and TRBJ2-7; D uncertain. Trimming pared 6 bases from V and 2 bases from J, leaving 8 bases between. The CDR3 is 12 residues long. Germline CDR1 is SGHVS and CDR2 is FQNEAQ. For the CDR3, the DNA is TGTGCCAGCAGTTTTGTTACCTACGAGCAGTACTTC. Its translation is CASSFVTYEQYF.

J is TRBJ2-1 and V is TRBV5-1, with TRBD2 matching over 8 bases. The CDR3 is made up of 17 amino acids. Trimming took 4 bases from V and 4 from J; bases not matched to a gene: 13. Germline CDR1 is SGHRS and CDR2 is YFSETQ. CDR3 in amino acids: CASSKAALAEPYNEQFF. The CDR3 coding sequence is TGCGCCAGCAGCAAAGCCGCACTAGCGGAGCCTTACAATGAGCAGTTCTTC.

The rearrangement uses TRBV4-3 and TRBJ2-2; D not resolved. The CDR3 has 14 amino acids. Germline-derived CDR1 and CDR2 are LGHNA and YSLEER. V gave up 5 bases and J gave up 4 bases, with 11 bases separating them. This CDR3 reads CASSGRQATGELFF. In nucleotides, the CDR3 is TGCGCCAGCAGCGGTCGCCAGGCCACCGGGGAGCTGTTTTTT.

The gene calls are TRBV4-3 and TRBJ1-3; D remains ambiguous. CDR3 length equals 17 residues. Looked up from germline, CDR1 is LGHNA and CDR2 is YSLEER. The V end lost 0 bases, the J end lost 0 bases, and 12 bases lay between the germline ends. The CDR3: CASSQDRVYDSGNTIYF. The CDR3 coding sequence is TGCGCCAGCAGCCAAGACCGAGTATACGACTCTGGAAACACCATATATTTT.

The chain uses TRBV2 and TRBJ2-5; no definite D call. This CDR3 has 14 residues. The V and J ends lost 7 bases and 6 bases respectively, with 18 bases between them. The germline CDR1 and CDR2 sequences are SNHLY and FYNNEI. The CDR3 spells CASIVGQAKQTQYF. CDR3 nucleotide sequence: TGTGCCAGCATTGTTGGGCAGGCTAAACAGACCCAGTACTTC.

This clone was seen a handful of times. The chain is built from TRBV7-9 and TRBJ2-5, with TRBD1 matching 7 bases. Germline V gene lookup returns CDR1 SEHNR and CDR2 FQNEAQ (reference sequence). The CDR3 consists of 14 residues. Unmatched junction bases numbered 6, after V lost 3 bases and J lost 5 bases. CDR3 bases: TGTGCCAGCAGCTTCAGGGGGAAGAGGGAGACCCAGTACTTC. This codes for CASSFRGKRETQYF. Full variable domain (outside the CDR3, taken from reference TRBV7-9 and TRBJ2-5): DTGVSQNPRHKITKRGQNVTFRCDPISEHNRLYWYRQTLGQGPEFLTYFQNEAQLEKSRLLSDRFSAERPKGSFSTLEIQRTEQGDSAMYLCASSFRGKRETQYFGPGTRLLVL.

Here the CDR3 reads CASSLSRDSSYEQYF. In nucleotides, the CDR3 is TGTGCCAGCAGCCTTTCCCGGGACAGCTCCTACGAGCAGTACTTC. The chain has TRBV7-2 and TRBJ2-7; TRBD1 matches 7 bases. The CDR3 extends over 15 amino acids. Germline-derived CDR1 and CDR2 are SGHTA and FQGNSA. J lost 0 bases, V lost 5 bases, and 7 bases had no gene match. Full variable domain (missing parts from reference TRBV7-2 and TRBJ2-7): GAGVSQSPSNKVTEKGKDVELRCDPISGHTALYWYRQSLGQGLEFLIYFQGNSAPDKSGLPSDRFSAERTGGSVSTLTIQRTQQEDSAVYLCASSLSRDSSYEQYFGPGTRLTVT.

The chain combines TRBV6-5 with TRBJ2-7, with D unresolved. Trimming shortened V by 6 bases and J by 6 bases, and 9 bases separated the two germline ends. CDR3 size: 11 residues. Germline CDR1 is MNHEY and CDR2 is SVGAGI. Written as DNA, the CDR3 is TGTGCCAGCAGGGGCGTAATCGAGCAGTACTTC. It yields the protein CASRGVIEQYF.

The rearrangement uses TRBV29-1 and TRBJ2-2, with TRBD2 as a possible D gene (6 bases). This CDR3 is built from 14 residues. In germline, CDR1 is SQVTM, CDR2 ANQGSEA. The V end was cut by 5 bases, the J end by 2 bases, with 12 bases between. CDR3 protein: CSVPGLRNTGELFF. CDR3 sequence (DNA): TGCAGCGTTCCGGGACTTAGAAACACCGGGGAGCTGTTTTTT.

The rearrangement uses TRBV15 and TRBJ2-1; TRBD1 matches 7 bases. The junction had 6 bases not matched to a gene; V was cut back by 0 bases and J by 7 bases. The CDR3 extends over 15 amino acids. The V gene's germline CDR1 is LNHNV and CDR2 YYDKDF (reference sequence). This CDR3 is CATSRERQGLNEQFF. The CDR3, as DNA: TGTGCCACCAGCAGAGAACGACAGGGCTTGAATGAGCAGTTCTTC.

This chain links TRBV19 with TRBJ1-3, with D possibly matching TRBD1 (5 bases). Between the trimmed V and J ends, which lost 5 bases and 7 bases, there was a span of 12 bases. The CDR3 has 13 residues. Germline assignment: CDR1 LNHDA and CDR2 SQIVND (reference sequence). The CDR3: CASSPGFRNTIYF. As DNA, the CDR3 is TGTGCCAGTAGTCCAGGGTTTCGCAACACCATATATTTT. Complete variable domain (other parts from reference TRBV19 and TRBJ1-3): DGGITQSPKYLFRKEGQNVTLSCEQNLNHDAMYWYRQDPGQGLRLIYYSQIVNDFQKGDIAEGYSVSREKKESFPLTVTSAQKNPTAFYLCASSPGFRNTIYFGEGSWLTVV.